This TCR beta chain was observed in a study of cytomegalovirus exposure and HLA in healthy donors. Overall study context: Approximately 85 million unique TCRs from HLA-typed donors were held in an early data release.

Looked up from germline, CDR1 is SGHDN and CDR2 is FVKESK. With V trimmed by 0 bases and J by 0 bases, 7 bases remained unmatched. The CDR3 loop spans 18 amino acids. Findings and caveats of the study: Judged likely to be a sequencing artifact was a cluster of highly shared sequence variants. Researchers counted around 160 TCR beta chains as cytomegalovirus-associated. A later analysis linked roughly 17,000 TCR beta sequences to HLA alleles at 0.05 false discovery rate.

Notes on this clone: Its antigen is currently unknown.

PCR employed 60 Vbeta and 13 Jbeta primers. Clones were sequenced by immunoSEQ multiplex PCR, and TCRdb holds only the in-frame ones, with some missing. The data contain roughly 180,000 clones, roughly 80% of them singletons. The chain is built from TRBV14 and TRBJ2-7, with 11 nucleotides matching TRBD2. The source is a woman aged 50 to 60 in good health and CMV-seropositive. What was sequenced was PBMCs. The CDR3 DNA reads as TGTGCCAGCAGCCAAGATTGGGGCCTAGCGGGAGGCTCCTACGAGCAGTACTTC. Its translation is CASSQDWGLAGGSYEQYF. Full variable domain (rest looked up from reference TRBV14 and TRBJ2-7): EAGVTQFPSHSVIEKGQTVTLRCDPISGHDNLYWYRRVMGKEIKFLLHFVKESKQDESGMPNNRFLAERTGGTYSTLKVQPAELEDSGVYFCASSQDWGLAGGSYEQYFGPGTRLTVT.